This TCR beta chain comes out of a study of T-cell reconstitution after alpha-beta-depleted transplantation in children (dated by TCRdb to about 2016). About the investigation overall: Using TCR repertoire profiling, the study quantitatively followed how T-cell immune reconstitution unfolded in children after TCRalphabeta/CD19-depleted allogeneic hematopoietic cell transplantation. On the study overall, not on this receptor specifically: Over the following months the frequencies of hyperexpanded clones went down, and after one year T-cell counts and TCRbeta diversity were mostly credited to newly produced T cells. The apparently early recovery of alphabetaT-cell counts about two months after transplant reportedly depended on only several hundred rapidly expanded clones that came from non-depleted graft cells. In some patients, the high TCRbeta diversity seen at day 60 was put down to recipient T cells and intrathymic progenitors that had survived conditioning.

The library relied on PCR. This sample was sequenced with an Illumina HiSeq 2500. To normalize quantification of the TCRbeta repertoire, the TCR libraries were built with molecular barcoding that relied on unique molecular identifiers. TCRdb itself trimmed the public reads at Q25 with fastp, ran MiXCR and retained productive beta chains. Identical CDR3 proteins give one entry, which carries the most common genes and DNA. The sample records roughly 100,000 distinct CDR3 sequences, about 5.6% of which are singletons. The top ten hold around 5.6% of the sample. The CDR3 holds 15 amino acids from the cysteine to the phenylalanine. Solely the CDR3 DNA is kept, with 45 bases framed from the first base. CDR1 and CDR2 are drawn from the germline V gene: SNHLY, FYNNEI. Trimming accounts for 5 bases at V and 5 bases at J, while the number of junction bases matched to no gene is 7. Turning to this clonotype: Its antigen has not been determined. It has no much larger one-base neighbor in the sample; base qualities were not kept.

This sample's time point label indicates: day 60 (about 2 months) after transplantation. This specimen's treatment or condition label, per the study, means: allogeneic hematopoietic cell transplantation with graft depleted of TCRalphabeta T cells and CD19 B cells. The transplant recipients were children given TCRalphabeta/CD19-depleted allogeneic hematopoietic cell grafts. The receptor comes from a female patient aged 2-10 years who had a stem cell transplant for Fanconi anemia, so the T cells may come from the graft donor. Source: PBMCs, mostly from graft donor cells, taken 60 days after TCRalphabeta/CD19-depleted stem cell transplant. The chain uses TRBV2 and TRBJ2-1, with 9 bases in between that match TRBD1. The encoded CDR3 is CASSLEGDRDNEQFF. The DNA reads as follows: TGTGCCAGCAGTCTAGAGGGGGACAGGGACAATGAGCAGTTCTTC.